What follows are 2 T cell receptor beta chains derived from one specimen sequenced in a study of blood T cells in healthy people across ages. A J-beta primer mix and a sample-barcoded 5' primer were used in a second PCR of roughly 7 to 12 cycles. One entry per CDR3 protein results from TCRdb running MiXCR on the 5' RACE reads. This repertoire shows about 1,800,000 distinct CDR3 sequences, about 28% found once; its top ten account for 7.7%. Material for sequencing was blood. These receptors were obtained from a young woman in good health.

The chain links TRBV7-3 to TRBJ2-1; TRBD2 is a possible D gene (6 bases). The V and J ends lost 1 base and 2 bases respectively, with 9 bases between them. The CDR3 covers 15 residues. The V gene's germline CDR1 is SGHTA and CDR2 FQGTGA. CDR3 bases: TGTGCCAGCAGCTTAAAGCGGGTAGCCTACAATGAGCAGTTCTTC. Translation gives CASSLKRVAYNEQFF.

The table lists this clonotype with a few counts. The V gene is TRBV4-1, the J gene TRBJ1-5, with D possibly TRBD1 on 5 matching bases. The CDR3 runs 16 residues. With 0 bases removed from V and 5 bases from J, the gap between germline ends came to 14 bases. The V gene's germline CDR1 is MGHRA and CDR2 YSYEKL. The CDR3 region is CASSQDGWTGDQPQHF. The CDR3 DNA reads TGCGCCAGCAGCCAAGATGGCTGGACGGGGGATCAGCCCCAGCATTTT.